This entry features one T cell receptor (beta chain) sequence. This clone was seen only once. The target of this receptor is not known. No much larger clone exists at a distance of one base, and base qualities are not known. These data come from a study of blood T cell repertoires in COVID-19 (dated by TCRdb to 2018 to 2021). As for the study more broadly: The collaborator samples originated in the United States, Italy and Spain and spanned the acute and convalescent phases of COVID-19. Sample metadata almost always included a de-identified subject ID, COVID-19 status, age in years and sex. Samples came from the ongoing ImmuneRACE study (first 160 participants) plus 1,254 subjects from 6 global collaborators. HLA class I and class II types, where available, came from metadata supplied by the sample provider rather than from assay-based typing. Subjects who had been exposed to COVID-19, were actively infected with it, or had recovered from it provided the deeply sampled blood TCRbeta repertoires that made up the dataset. The prospective study material was composed of cDNA or gDNA derived from T cells, B-cell-depleted T cells, or PBMCs. The repertoires were released in a freely available public database intended as a resource for research on the immune response to SARS-CoV-2.

The CDR3 holds 14 amino acids from the cysteine to the phenylalanine. Only CDR3 DNA remains: 42 bases, in frame from the first base. V lost 4 bases and J lost 7 bases, and the count of bases not matched to a germline gene is 9. CDR1 and CDR2 are drawn from the germline V gene: MDHEN, SYDVKM. In Seattle, one collaborating source enrolled patients while the infection was active and tracked those patients longitudinally over the course of disease. Each collaborating institution followed its own protocols to collect whole blood in K2EDTA tubes. For TCRbeta analysis, collaborators shipped samples as frozen whole blood, isolated PBMCs, or DNA extracted from either of those sample types. The immunoSEQ Assay, a bias-controlled multiplex PCR, was used to amplify TCRbeta CDR3 regions from genomic DNA. The authors' pipeline ran thus. The number of nucleated cells in each sample was estimated by amplification of reference gene primers within the assay. To quantify the absolute abundance of each unique TCRbeta CDR3 rearrangement, sequence reads were collapsed and filtered. For each sample, productive Simpson clonality was calculated as the square root of Simpson's diversity index across productive rearrangements. TCRdb retrieved this table from immuneACCESS and kept in-frame rearrangements only. Not all clones are present; in checked studies, unresolved V genes account for under half, and no reason is known for the remainder. Clone size and the V and J calls come from that table; the DNA yielded D and trimming. For this sample the table gives fewer than 700,000 clones, of which 70% to 90% were detected only once. The ten largest clones take up about 8.2% of the sample.

Points the paper makes about the study in general: The amount of clinical and demographic metadata varied by source and participant and was provided uncurated.

The rearrangement joined TRBV28 to TRBJ2-7; 8 nucleotides in the junction match TRBD1. Sequencing input: peripheral blood. The receptor was derived from a woman in her fifties or sixties with COVID-19, enrolled during active disease. The CDR3 protein sequence reads: CASSSGQGPREQYF. The nucleotides are TGTGCCAGCAGTTCCGGACAGGGACCGAGAGAGCAGTACTTC.